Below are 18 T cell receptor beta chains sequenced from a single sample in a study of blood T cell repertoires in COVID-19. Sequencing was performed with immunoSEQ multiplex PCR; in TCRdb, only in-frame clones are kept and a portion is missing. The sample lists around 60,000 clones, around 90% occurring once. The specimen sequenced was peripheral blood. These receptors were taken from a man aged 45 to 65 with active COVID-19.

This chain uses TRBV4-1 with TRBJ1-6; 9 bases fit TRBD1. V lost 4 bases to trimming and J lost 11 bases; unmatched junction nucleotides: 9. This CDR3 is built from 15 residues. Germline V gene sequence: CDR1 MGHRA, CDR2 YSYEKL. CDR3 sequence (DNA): TGCGCCAGCAGCCGAGGACAGGGGAAAGAACCACCCCTCCACTTT. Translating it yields CASSRGQGKEPPLHF.

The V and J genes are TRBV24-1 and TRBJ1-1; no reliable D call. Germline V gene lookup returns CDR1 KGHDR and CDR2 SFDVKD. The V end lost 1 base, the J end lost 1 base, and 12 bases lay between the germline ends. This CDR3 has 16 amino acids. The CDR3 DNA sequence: TGTGCCACCAGTGATTTCATACACCAACCGAACACTGAAGCTTTCTTT. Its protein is CATSDFIHQPNTEAFF.

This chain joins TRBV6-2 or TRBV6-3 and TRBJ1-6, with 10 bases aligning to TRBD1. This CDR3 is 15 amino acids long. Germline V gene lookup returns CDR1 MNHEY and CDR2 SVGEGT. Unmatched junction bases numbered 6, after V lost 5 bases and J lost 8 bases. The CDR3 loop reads CASSAAGTGDSPLHF. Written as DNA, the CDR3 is TGTGCCAGCAGTGCCGCCGGGACAGGGGATTCACCCCTCCACTTT.

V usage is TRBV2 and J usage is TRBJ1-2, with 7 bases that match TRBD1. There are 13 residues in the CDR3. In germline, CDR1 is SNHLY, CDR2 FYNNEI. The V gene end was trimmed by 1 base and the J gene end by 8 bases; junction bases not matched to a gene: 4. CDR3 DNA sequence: TGTGCCAGCAGTGAAGACAGGGGTAGCGGCTACACCTTC. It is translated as CASSEDRGSGYTF.

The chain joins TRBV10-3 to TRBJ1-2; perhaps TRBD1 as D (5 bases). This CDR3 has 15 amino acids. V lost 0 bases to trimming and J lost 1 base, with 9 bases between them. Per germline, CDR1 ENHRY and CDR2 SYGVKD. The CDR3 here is CAISESQGYNYGYTF. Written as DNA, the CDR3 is TGTGCCATCAGTGAGTCCCAGGGATATAACTATGGCTACACCTTC.

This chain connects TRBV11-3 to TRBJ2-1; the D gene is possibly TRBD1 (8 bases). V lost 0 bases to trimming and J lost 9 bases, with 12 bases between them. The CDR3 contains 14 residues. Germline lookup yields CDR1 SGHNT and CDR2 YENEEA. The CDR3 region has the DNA TGTGCCAGCAGCTTAGAACAGGGGGAGGGTGAGCAGTTCTTC. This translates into CASSLEQGEGEQFF.

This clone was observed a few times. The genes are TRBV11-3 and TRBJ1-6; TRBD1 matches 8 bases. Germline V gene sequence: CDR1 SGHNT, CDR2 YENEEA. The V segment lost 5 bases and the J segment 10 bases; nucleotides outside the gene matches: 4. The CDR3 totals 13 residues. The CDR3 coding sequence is TGTGCCAGCAGCAAGGACAGGGAATCACCCCTCCACTTT. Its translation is CASSKDRESPLHF.

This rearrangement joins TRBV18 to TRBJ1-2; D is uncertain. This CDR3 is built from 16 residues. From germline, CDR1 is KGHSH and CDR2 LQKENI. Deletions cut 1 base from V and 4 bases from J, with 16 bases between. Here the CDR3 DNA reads TGTGCCAGCTCACCACGGCCAGGTGACACCCGCTATGGCTACACCTTC. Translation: CASSPRPGDTRYGYTF.

The CDR3 spells CASSPGARGLYEQYF. Written as DNA, the CDR3 is TGTGCCAGCAGCCCGGGGGCCAGGGGGCTGTACGAGCAGTACTTC. V is TRBV5-6 and J is TRBJ2-7; 8 positions agree with TRBD1. Germline CDR1 reads SGHDT; CDR2 reads YYEEEE. The CDR3 spans 15 residues. Trimming took 4 bases from V and 4 from J; bases not matched to a gene: 10.

This CDR3 reads CASSLETGGTIYF. Here the CDR3 DNA reads TGCGCCAGCAGCTTGGAAACAGGGGGCACCATATATTTT. This chain connects TRBV5-1 to TRBJ1-3; TRBD1 matches 8 bases. CDR1 and CDR2 from the germline V gene are SGHRS and YFSETQ. With 0 bases clipped from V and 9 bases from J, the junction kept 2 bases outside the gene matches. The CDR3 covers 13 residues.

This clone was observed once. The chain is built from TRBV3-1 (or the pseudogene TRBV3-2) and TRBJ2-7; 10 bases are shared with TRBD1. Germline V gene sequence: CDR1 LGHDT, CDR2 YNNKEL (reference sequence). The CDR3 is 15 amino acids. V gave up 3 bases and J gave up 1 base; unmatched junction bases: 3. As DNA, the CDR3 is TGTGCCAGCAGCCAGGGACAGGGGCAATCCTACGAGCAGTACTTC. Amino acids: CASSQGQGQSYEQYF.

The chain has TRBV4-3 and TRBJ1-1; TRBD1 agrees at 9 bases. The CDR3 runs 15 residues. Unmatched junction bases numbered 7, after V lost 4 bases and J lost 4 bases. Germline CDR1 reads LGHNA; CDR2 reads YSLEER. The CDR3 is CASSPGQGGSTEAFF. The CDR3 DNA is TGCGCCAGCAGCCCGGGACAGGGAGGGAGCACTGAAGCTTTCTTT.

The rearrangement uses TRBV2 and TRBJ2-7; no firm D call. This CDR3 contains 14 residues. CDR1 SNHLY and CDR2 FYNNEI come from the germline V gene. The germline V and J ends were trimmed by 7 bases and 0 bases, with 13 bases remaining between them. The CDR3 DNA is TGTGCCAGCATATTCTCAGAGGCCTCCTACGAGCAGTACTTC. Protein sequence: CASIFSEASYEQYF.

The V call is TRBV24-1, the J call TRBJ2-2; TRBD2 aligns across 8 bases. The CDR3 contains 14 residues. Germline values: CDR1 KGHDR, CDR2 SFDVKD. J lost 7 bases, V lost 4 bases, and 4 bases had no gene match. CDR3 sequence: CATSDPGGVGELFF. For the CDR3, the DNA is TGTGCCACCAGTGACCCGGGGGGGGTCGGGGAGCTGTTTTTT.

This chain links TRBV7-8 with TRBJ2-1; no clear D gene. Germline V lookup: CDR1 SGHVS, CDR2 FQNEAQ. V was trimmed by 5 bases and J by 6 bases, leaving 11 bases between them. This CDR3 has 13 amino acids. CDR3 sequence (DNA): TGTGCCAGCAGCGACCGACTTAGCAATGAGCAGTTCTTC. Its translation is CASSDRLSNEQFF.

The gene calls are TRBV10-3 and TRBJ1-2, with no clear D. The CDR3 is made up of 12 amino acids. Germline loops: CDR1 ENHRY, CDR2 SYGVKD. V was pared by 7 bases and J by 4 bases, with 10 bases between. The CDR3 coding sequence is TGTGCCATCAAAGAGGGTTCCTATGGCTACACCTTC. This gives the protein CAIKEGSYGYTF.

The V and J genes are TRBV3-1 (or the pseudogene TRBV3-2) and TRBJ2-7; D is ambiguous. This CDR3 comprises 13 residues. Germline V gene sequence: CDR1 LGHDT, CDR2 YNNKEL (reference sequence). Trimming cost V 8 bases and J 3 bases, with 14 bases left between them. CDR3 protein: CASSSGSFYEQYF. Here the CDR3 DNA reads TGTGCCAGCTCTAGTGGGTCCTTCTACGAGCAGTACTTC.

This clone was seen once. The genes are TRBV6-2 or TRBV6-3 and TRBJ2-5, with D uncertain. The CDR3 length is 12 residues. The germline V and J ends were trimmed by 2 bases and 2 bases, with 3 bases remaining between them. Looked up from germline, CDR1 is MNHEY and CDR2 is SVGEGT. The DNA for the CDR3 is TGTGCCAGCAGTTACCAACAAGAGACCCAGTACTTC. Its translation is CASSYQQETQYF.